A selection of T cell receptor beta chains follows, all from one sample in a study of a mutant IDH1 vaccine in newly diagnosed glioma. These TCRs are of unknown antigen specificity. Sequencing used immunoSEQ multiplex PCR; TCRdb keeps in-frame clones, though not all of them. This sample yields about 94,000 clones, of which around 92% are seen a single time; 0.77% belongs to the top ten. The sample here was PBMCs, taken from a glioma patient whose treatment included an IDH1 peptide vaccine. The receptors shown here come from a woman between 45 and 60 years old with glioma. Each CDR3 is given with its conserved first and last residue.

CDR3: CASSRSSYNEQFF; V: TRBV19
CDR3: CASRVVGELFF; V: TRBV28
CDR3: CASSLGTSGGVYNEQFF; V: TRBV19
CDR3: CASRLAGVSNEQFF; V: TRBV7-8
CDR3: CASSIDVDQPQHF; V: TRBV19
CDR3: CASGPVLGYGYTF; V: TRBV12-5
CDR3: CASSLGQLSPLHF; V: TRBV7-6
CDR3: CASSYRGSTSYEQYF; V: TRBV6-5
CDR3: CASRAEVVSYNEQFF; V: TRBV5-1
CDR3: CASGGNLNQPQHF; V: TRBV5-1
CDR3: CSVGPPRQGYTF; V: TRBV29-1
CDR3: CASSLLPAGPYTGELFF; V: TRBV5-1
CDR3: CASSEGLADYEQYF; V: TRBV5-6
CDR3: CASREMGAPEAFF; V: TRBV25-1
CDR3: CAISESWWDARYNEQFF; V: TRBV10-3
CDR3: CASSDPTYEQYF; V: TRBV10-2
CDR3: CASSQGDQPQHF; V: TRBV14
CDR3: CASTPAIPHGEFQETQYF; V: TRBV5-1
CDR3: CASSLVPAPTDTQYF; V: TRBV5-1
CDR3: CASGPPGTHEQYF; V: TRBV11-1
CDR3: CASTGRSSYNSPLHF; V: TRBV6-5
CDR3: CAISESRAGGTMGGYTF; V: TRBV10-3
CDR3: CASSLYRQGSYGYTF; V: TRBV2
CDR3: CAIQGNTGELFF; V: TRBV28
CDR3: CASPHGRVAFNEQFF; V: TRBV2
CDR3: CASSPRPPGQGAERRYNEQFF; V: TRBV27
CDR3: CASSSSRGGETQYF; V: TRBV7-7
CDR3: CASSLKGAETEAFF; V: TRBV5-4
CDR3: CAIRRLAGEANEQFF; V: TRBV10-3
CDR3: CASSPGTGGYGYTF; V: TRBV6-6
CDR3: CASSLWVNGGNKNSPLHF; V: TRBV5-1
CDR3: CASSLVVTGAGLETQYF; V: TRBV11-2
CDR3: CASSPSNTGELFF; V: TRBV11-2
CDR3: CATSPKADSYEQYF; V: TRBV15
CDR3: CASSPLGLAGVNTGELFF; V: TRBV18
CDR3: CASSQASVGFYEQYF; V: TRBV4-1
CDR3: CASSVDGRPSGNTIYF; V: TRBV9
CDR3: CATQRLAGNTGELFF; V: TRBV19
CDR3: CASSRGGTGGPPLHF; V: TRBV6-1
CDR3: CASSLKGQAFSYEQYF; V: TRBV5-1
CDR3: CASSTPRRGRRDAQYF; V: TRBV19
CDR3: CSVVRVGPHGYTF; V: TRBV29-1
CDR3: CASSLEGTGLANEKLFF; V: TRBV7-9
CDR3: CASSPPSRAQETQYF; V: TRBV18
CDR3: CASRPSSLVSSYGYTF; V: TRBV28
CDR3: CASSRTGRYEQYF; V: TRBV27
CDR3: CASSLASRTSVYNSPLHF; V: TRBV7-6
CDR3: CASSSPGQGPSGYGYTF; V: TRBV6-7
CDR3: CASGLVPREQYF; V: TRBV12-5
CDR3: CASTGLGSAKNIQYF; V: TRBV28
CDR3: CASSYVPGQGRSPLHF; V: TRBV7-2
CDR3: CASSFPARNNEQFF; V: TRBV27
CDR3: CASSESSEQYF; V: TRBV10-1
CDR3: CASSYNYLTVGTEAFF; V: TRBV6-5
CDR3: CAWKEALVRGETQYF; V: TRBV30